This T cell receptor beta chain was sequenced during a study of T cells in Graves' hyperthyroidism and ophthalmopathy. This clonotype was recorded a few times. RNA transcripts were the template for amplifying TCR beta CDR3 regions. In the first-round RT-PCR of the TCR CDR3, the HTBI primer set was used. TCRdb re-called the multiplex PCR reads through MiXCR, storing one row per CDR3 protein. This table holds a few hundred thousand distinct CDR3 sequences, more than 20% found once. Trimming shortened V by 0 bases and J by 0 bases, and 9 bases separated the two germline ends. The length of the CDR3 is 15 residues. Germline V CDR1 and CDR2: DFQATT, SNEGSKA (reference sequence).

This chain joins TRBV20-1 and TRBJ2-1; D call uncertain. Sequenced sample: blood. The TCR comes from a man between 45 and 60 years old with Graves' hyperthyroidism. The CDR3 sequence is CSARDYRASYNEQFF. DNA of the CDR3: TGCAGTGCTAGAGATTACCGCGCCTCCTACAATGAGCAGTTCTTC.